This is a list of T cell receptor beta chains from one sample in a study of shared T cell receptors in the human thymus. Sequencing used immunoSEQ multiplex PCR; TCRdb keeps in-frame clones, though not all of them. The sample contains more than 550,000 clones, 70% to 90% of which appear only once. These data were also reused for a study on human thymus T cells.

The sample consisted of thymocytes. These receptors all come from a girl under three years old with a congenital heart defect. The CDR3 runs from the conserved cysteine through the conserved F or W. The order of the fields is V gene, clone size, J gene, D gene, CDR3 DNA, CDR3 protein. A D gene is named only where the DNA matches it firmly. Some rows have no size entry. The others give once, few or many, or a class for an expanded clone.

V gene: TRBV11-2
clone size: .
J gene: TRBJ2-3
D gene: .
CDR3 DNA: TGTGCCAGCAGCTTAGCCCCCCCCAGCGGGCCTTACACAGATACGCAGTATTTT
CDR3 protein: CASSLAPPSGPYTDTQYF

V gene: TRBV30
clone size: .
J gene: TRBJ1-6
D gene: TRBD1
CDR3 DNA: TGTGCCTGGAGTGTTCAGGGGGCGGATTTAGGACCCCTCCACTTT
CDR3 protein: CAWSVQGADLGPLHF

V gene: TRBV6-4
clone size: once
J gene: TRBJ2-1
D gene: .
CDR3 DNA: TGTGCCAGCAGCCGCCCGAGGGATGAGCAGTTCTTC
CDR3 protein: CASSRPRDEQFF

V gene: TRBV27
clone size: .
J gene: TRBJ2-5
D gene: .
CDR3 DNA: TGTGCCAGCAGTCCACAGGTACAAGAGACCCAGTACTTC
CDR3 protein: CASSPQVQETQYF

V gene: TRBV5-5
clone size: once
J gene: TRBJ1-2
D gene: TRBD1
CDR3 DNA: TGTGCCAGCAGCTCTCCAACACCGGACAGGGGGCAGAAGGGCTACACCTTC
CDR3 protein: CASSSPTPDRGQKGYTF

V gene: TRBV5-1
clone size: .
J gene: TRBJ2-1
D gene: TRBD1
CDR3 DNA: TGCGCCAGCAGCTTGGGCAGGGTAGGAGGGACAGGCAATGAGCAGTTCTTC
CDR3 protein: CASSLGRVGGTGNEQFF

V gene: TRBV25-1
clone size: .
J gene: TRBJ1-4
D gene: .
CDR3 DNA: TGTGCCAGCAGTGAAGGCAGGGTTAATGAAAAACTGTTTTTT
CDR3 protein: CASSEGRVNEKLFF

V gene: TRBV27
clone size: .
J gene: TRBJ2-2
D gene: .
CDR3 DNA: TGTGCCAGCAGTTTTAAAGGGGGGGCAACCGGGGAGCTGTTTTTT
CDR3 protein: CASSFKGGATGELFF

V gene: TRBV7-2
clone size: .
J gene: TRBJ1-3
D gene: TRBD1
CDR3 DNA: TGTGCCAGCAGCCCCCTGGGACAGGCCCACTCTGGAAACACCATATATTTT
CDR3 protein: CASSPLGQAHSGNTIYF

V gene: TRBV7-2
clone size: .
J gene: TRBJ2-3
D gene: TRBD1
CDR3 DNA: TGTGCCAGCAGCACCCACTTGGGACAGATCACAGATACGCAGTATTTT
CDR3 protein: CASSTHLGQITDTQYF

V gene: TRBV5-1
clone size: .
J gene: TRBJ1-2
D gene: TRBD1
CDR3 DNA: TGCGCCAGCAGCTGGGGACAGGGGGCCCCTATGAGGGACGGCTACACCTTC
CDR3 protein: CASSWGQGAPMRDGYTF

V gene: TRBV2
clone size: .
J gene: TRBJ1-5
D gene: .
CDR3 DNA: TGTGCCAGCAGTGAGCCCAGACAGCTCAATCAGCCCCAGCATTTT
CDR3 protein: CASSEPRQLNQPQHF

V gene: TRBV6-5
clone size: .
J gene: TRBJ2-7
D gene: .
CDR3 DNA: TGTGCCAGCAGTACAACAGGGGGGGACGAGCAGTACTTC
CDR3 protein: CASSTTGGDEQYF

V gene: TRBV5-6
clone size: .
J gene: TRBJ2-7
D gene: TRBD1
CDR3 DNA: TGTGCCAGCAGCTGGCCGACAGGGGAAATCTACGAGCAGTACTTC
CDR3 protein: CASSWPTGEIYEQYF

V gene: TRBV5-1
clone size: .
J gene: TRBJ1-6
D gene: TRBD1
CDR3 DNA: TGCGCCAGCAGCTTAAAGGGACAGGGGAATTCACCCCTCCACTTT
CDR3 protein: CASSLKGQGNSPLHF

V gene: TRBV5-5
clone size: .
J gene: TRBJ1-1
D gene: TRBD1
CDR3 DNA: TGTGCCAGCAGCTTGAGGTGGGACAGGACAAACACTGAAGCTTTCTTT
CDR3 protein: CASSLRWDRTNTEAFF

V gene: TRBV28
clone size: .
J gene: TRBJ1-2
D gene: .
CDR3 DNA: TGTGCCAGCAGTTTAAGGACAACCTCATATGGCTACACCTTC
CDR3 protein: CASSLRTTSYGYTF

V gene: TRBV5-1
clone size: .
J gene: TRBJ1-6
D gene: TRBD1
CDR3 DNA: TGCGCCAGCAGCGTCGGACAGGCCTACTATAATTCACCCCTCCACTTT
CDR3 protein: CASSVGQAYYNSPLHF

V gene: TRBV28
clone size: .
J gene: TRBJ1-6
D gene: TRBD1
CDR3 DNA: TGTGCCAGCAGTGTCGGGGACAGCCGCTCCTATAATTCACCCCTCCACTTT
CDR3 protein: CASSVGDSRSYNSPLHF

V gene: TRBV27
clone size: once
J gene: TRBJ1-2
D gene: TRBD1
CDR3 DNA: TGTGCCAGCAGTTTAGCTCAGGGGGCGGGCTACACCTTC
CDR3 protein: CASSLAQGAGYTF

V gene: TRBV10-3
clone size: .
J gene: TRBJ2-3
D gene: .
CDR3 DNA: TGTGCCATCAGTACGGGGGTTGCTAGCACAGATACGCAGTATTTT
CDR3 protein: CAISTGVASTDTQYF

V gene: TRBV6-5
clone size: few
J gene: TRBJ2-7
D gene: .
CDR3 DNA: TGTGCCAGCAGTTACAAGACTTCGGCAGCGCCGTACGAGCAGTACTTC
CDR3 protein: CASSYKTSAAPYEQYF

V gene: TRBV4-1
clone size: .
J gene: TRBJ2-7
D gene: .
CDR3 DNA: TGCGCCAGCAGCCAATTGACCGGGGTAGTCTTAAGCTACGAGCAGTACTTC
CDR3 protein: CASSQLTGVVLSYEQYF

V gene: TRBV7-2
clone size: .
J gene: TRBJ2-7
D gene: .
CDR3 DNA: TGTGCCAGCAGCTTAGTTCTGCGCTTCGAGCAGTACTTC
CDR3 protein: CASSLVLRFEQYF

V gene: TRBV9
clone size: .
J gene: TRBJ2-1
D gene: TRBD2
CDR3 DNA: TGTGCCAGCAGCGACAAAGCGGGGCCAGGAAATGAGCAGTTCTTC
CDR3 protein: CASSDKAGPGNEQFF

V gene: TRBV5-1
clone size: .
J gene: TRBJ2-2
D gene: .
CDR3 DNA: TGCGCCAGCTCCCTAGGGGGTACCGGGGAGCTGTTTTTT
CDR3 protein: CASSLGGTGELFF

V gene: TRBV5-4
clone size: .
J gene: TRBJ1-1
D gene: TRBD1
CDR3 DNA: TGTGCCGCCCAGGACAGGGGGCGGGGAACTGAAGCTTTCTTT
CDR3 protein: CAAQDRGRGTEAFF

V gene: TRBV6-1
clone size: few
J gene: TRBJ2-3
D gene: .
CDR3 DNA: TGTGCCACGAGTCGACGGGTCAAAGATACGCAGTATTTT
CDR3 protein: CATSRRVKDTQYF

V gene: TRBV2
clone size: .
J gene: TRBJ2-3
D gene: TRBD1
CDR3 DNA: TGTGCCAGCAGTCACAGGGGGGTAGATACGCAGTATTTT
CDR3 protein: CASSHRGVDTQYF

V gene: TRBV10-2
clone size: .
J gene: TRBJ1-2
D gene: TRBD1
CDR3 DNA: TGCGCCAGCAGTGAGTCTAAGGGACAGGCCTTCCCAATCTATGGCTACACCTTC
CDR3 protein: CASSESKGQAFPIYGYTF

V gene: TRBV4-1
clone size: .
J gene: TRBJ2-6
D gene: TRBD2
CDR3 DNA: TGCGCCAGCAGCCAACGGACTAGGGCCTTCTCTGGGGCCAACGTCCTGACTTTC
CDR3 protein: CASSQRTRAFSGANVLTF

V gene: TRBV6-6
clone size: .
J gene: TRBJ1-1
D gene: .
CDR3 DNA: TGTGCCAGCAGTTACCAGGGTGGGACTGAAGCTTTCTTT
CDR3 protein: CASSYQGGTEAFF

V gene: TRBV27
clone size: .
J gene: TRBJ1-2
D gene: .
CDR3 DNA: TGTGCCAGTAGTTTACAGGGCAGGGCGAACTATGGCTACACCTTC
CDR3 protein: CASSLQGRANYGYTF

V gene: TRBV14
clone size: once
J gene: TRBJ1-2
D gene: .
CDR3 DNA: TGTGCCAGCAGCGGGGGCCATGGCTACACCTTC
CDR3 protein: CASSGGHGYTF

V gene: TRBV5-1
clone size: .
J gene: TRBJ2-3
D gene: TRBD1
CDR3 DNA: TGCGCCAGCAGCCCAGGGACAGACCGGACAGATACGCAGTATTTT
CDR3 protein: CASSPGTDRTDTQYF

V gene: TRBV10-3
clone size: .
J gene: TRBJ2-7
D gene: .
CDR3 DNA: TGTGCCATCTCGCAGGAAGCCTACGAGCAGTACTTC
CDR3 protein: CAISQEAYEQYF

V gene: TRBV10-1
clone size: once
J gene: TRBJ2-1
D gene: .
CDR3 DNA: TGCGCCAGCTCCCAATGGGGGGGGCTATACAATGAGCAGTTCTTC
CDR3 protein: CASSQWGGLYNEQFF

V gene: TRBV5-6
clone size: .
J gene: TRBJ1-1
D gene: TRBD1
CDR3 DNA: TGTGCCAGCAGCTCAACCCGGGACAGGGGGCTCGGAACTGAAGCTTTCTTT
CDR3 protein: CASSSTRDRGLGTEAFF

V gene: TRBV27
clone size: .
J gene: TRBJ2-6
D gene: TRBD1
CDR3 DNA: TGTGCCACGGCCAAAATCACCGGGACAGGGGACTCTGGGGCCAACGTCCTGACTTTC
CDR3 protein: CATAKITGTGDSGANVLTF

V gene: TRBV5-8
clone size: .
J gene: TRBJ1-1
D gene: .
CDR3 DNA: TGTGCCAGCAGCTTGGGTCGGGTTTTGAACACTGAAGCTTTCTTT
CDR3 protein: CASSLGRVLNTEAFF

V gene: TRBV6-5
clone size: .
J gene: TRBJ1-5
D gene: .
CDR3 DNA: TGTGCCAGCAGTTTCCCGGGAGCACCCCAGCATTTT
CDR3 protein: CASSFPGAPQHF